This T cell receptor beta chain was observed in a study of OX40 agonist ivuxolimab in advanced cancers. Turning to the overall study: Ivuxolimab was an agonistic, fully human IgG2 monoclonal antibody directed against OX40 (CD134), a costimulatory receptor. Intravenous ivuxolimab was administered to patients every 2 weeks at six dose levels: 0.01, 0.1, 0.3, 1.5, 3 and 10 mg/kg. Of the approximately 50 dose-escalation patients, hepatocellular carcinoma was present in about 20, melanoma in around 15, renal cell carcinoma in 9 and head and neck cancer in 9. A male proportion of around 81% and a mean age of approximately 61 years, ranging from roughly 23 to 90, were recorded for the dose-escalation cohort. Prior anti-PD-1, anti-PD-L1 or anti-CTLA-4 therapy was permitted, and checkpoint inhibitors had been received by under 50% of dose-escalation patients. Partial responses were achieved by three dose-escalation patients, of whom one had hepatocellular carcinoma and two had cutaneous melanoma. Peripheral TCRbeta sequencing was intended to test whether TCR sequence diversity was altered and clonal T-cell expansion was caused by ivuxolimab. The monotherapy dose-escalation portion (N of about 50 patients) of the phase I ivuxolimab trial is reported in the paper.

To sequence the TCRbeta CDR3 region, genomic DNA was isolated from the sorted cells. The immunoSEQ Assay was used for sequencing of TCRbeta CDR3 regions. Here the immuneACCESS table is served through TCRdb, limited to in-frame sequences with V and J called. Missing clones are a known gap in these copies; in checked studies unresolved V genes cover under half, and the rest lacks a known reason. The sample has some 47,000 clones on record, more than 65% of them singletons. The ten top clones hold approximately 2% of the sample. Patients with a history of autoimmune disease or receiving systemic immunosuppression were excluded from the trial. Peripheral blood for TCR sequencing was drawn from every dose cohort at baseline, at cycle 4 day 1 and at cycle 7 day 1. Samples came from an open-label, multicenter, first-in-human phase I dose-escalation trial of ivuxolimab. Adults with locally advanced or metastatic melanoma, renal cell carcinoma, hepatocellular carcinoma or head and neck squamous cell carcinoma were enrolled in the trial. Before TCR sequencing, CD4+ T cells and CD8+ T cells were sorted from peripheral blood as separate populations.

Study-level results and caveats: On average, CD8+ T cells showed more expanded clones than CD4+ T cells after ivuxolimab. At doses of 0.1 to 3.0 mg/kg, clonal expansion of both CD4+ and CD8+ T cells in blood was seen between baseline and week 6. Low levels of normalized T-cell clonal expansion were also seen in some nonresponding patients. Partial responders in the 0.1-3.0 mg/kg groups had among the lowest normalized peripheral clonal expansion, especially among CD8+ T cells. Which antigens the clonally expanded peripheral T cells were specific for was not determined.

This clone was counted a single time. No cognate antigen has been identified for it. No base quality information exists; no much larger clone differs at one position. The CDR3 measures 13 amino acids from cysteine to phenylalanine. Only the CDR3 portion is preserved as DNA: 39 bases, with reading frame beginning at the first base. Looking up the germline V gene (reference sequence) yields CDR1 GTSNPN and CDR2 SVGIG. V lost 2 bases and J lost 1 base; the stretch between them is 6 bases long. The sample consisted of CD4+ or CD8+ T cells sorted from blood, taken in a trial of the OX40 agonist ivuxolimab. The receptor was isolated from an adult with an advanced solid tumor such as melanoma, head and neck, liver or kidney cancer. The sequence joins TRBV30 to TRBJ1-5; no confident D gene assignment can be made. The DNA sequence is TGTGCCTGGAGTCAGGACAGCAATCAGCCCCAGCATTTT. Translated, it reads CAWSQDSNQPQHF.